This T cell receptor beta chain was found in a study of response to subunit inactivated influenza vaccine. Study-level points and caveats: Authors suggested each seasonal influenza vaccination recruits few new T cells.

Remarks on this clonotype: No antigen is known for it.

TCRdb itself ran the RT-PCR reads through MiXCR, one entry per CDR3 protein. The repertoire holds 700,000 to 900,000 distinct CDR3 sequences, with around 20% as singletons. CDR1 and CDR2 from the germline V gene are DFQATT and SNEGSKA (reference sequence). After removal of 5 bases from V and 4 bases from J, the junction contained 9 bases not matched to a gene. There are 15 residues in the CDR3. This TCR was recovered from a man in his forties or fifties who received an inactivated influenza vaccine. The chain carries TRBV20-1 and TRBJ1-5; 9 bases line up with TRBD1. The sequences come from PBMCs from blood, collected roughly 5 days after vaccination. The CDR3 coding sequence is TGCAGTGCTCGTGCTGGACAGGGGTTAAATCAGCCCCAGCATTTT. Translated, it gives CSARAGQGLNQPQHF.